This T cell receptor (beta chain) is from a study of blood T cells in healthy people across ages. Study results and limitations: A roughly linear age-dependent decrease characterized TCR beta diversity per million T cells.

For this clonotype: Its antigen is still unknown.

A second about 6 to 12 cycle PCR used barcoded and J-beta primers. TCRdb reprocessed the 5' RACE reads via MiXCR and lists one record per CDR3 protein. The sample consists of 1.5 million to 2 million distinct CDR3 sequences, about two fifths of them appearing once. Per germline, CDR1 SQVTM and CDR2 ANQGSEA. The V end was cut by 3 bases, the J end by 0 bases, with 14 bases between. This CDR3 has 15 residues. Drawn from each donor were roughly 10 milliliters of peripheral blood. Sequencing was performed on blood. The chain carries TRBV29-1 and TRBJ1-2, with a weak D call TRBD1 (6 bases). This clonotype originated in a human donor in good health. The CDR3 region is CSVDPRTATNYGYTF. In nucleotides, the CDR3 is TGCAGCGTTGACCCTCGGACAGCCACTAACTATGGCTACACCTTC.